What follows describes a single TCR beta chain. The data originate from a study of blood T cell repertoires in COVID-19. Unmatched junction bases numbered 4, after V lost 0 bases and J lost 2 bases. CDR1 SGHDN and CDR2 FVKESK come from the germline V gene. The CDR3 loop spans 17 amino acids. The protocol was immunoSEQ multiplex PCR, while the TCRdb copy is restricted to in-frame clones and leaves out a portion. The table lists around 60,000 clones, around 90% of them singletons. This chain joins TRBV14 and TRBJ2-6; 7 bases map to TRBD2. The receptor was isolated from a man aged 55 to 69 with active COVID-19. Sequencing was carried out using peripheral blood. The CDR3 sequence is CASSQEWGGPGANVLTF. The CDR3 DNA reads TGTGCCAGCAGCCAAGAATGGGGAGGGCCTGGGGCCAACGTCCTGACTTTC.